One sample yielded the 28 T cell receptor beta chains listed below, sequenced in a study of blood T cell repertoires in COVID-19. Measured with immunoSEQ multiplex PCR; TCRdb has only the in-frame clones, and not every one. The sample lists 300,000 to 400,000 clones, around 84% seen once, with under 2% in the top ten. The sample taken for sequencing was PBMCs or T cells enriched from blood (not recorded which). These TCRs come from a woman in her twenties or thirties who had been exposed to COVID-19.

The chain couples TRBV7-8 to TRBJ2-7; D is ambiguous. Germline lookup yields CDR1 SGHVS and CDR2 FQNEAQ. This CDR3 region has 13 residues. Trimming removed 1 base at V and 3 bases at J, with 7 bases between. The CDR3 loop is CASSLGKSYEQYF. CDR3 DNA: TGTGCCAGCAGCTTAGGCAAGAGCTACGAGCAGTACTTC.

The chain joins TRBV29-1 to TRBJ1-2; D not certain. The V end was cut by 8 bases, the J end by 8 bases, with 21 bases between. CDR1 SQVTM and CDR2 ANQGSEA come from the germline V gene. There are 13 residues in the CDR3. For the CDR3, the DNA is TGCAGCACACTCGAGGGTGGCTTGCGGGGCTACACCTTC. It codes for CSTLEGGLRGYTF.

This sequence joins TRBV5-1 and TRBJ1-1; 12 bases line up with TRBD1. The junction had 2 bases not matched to a gene; V was cut back by 3 bases and J by 5 bases. Germline CDR1 SGHRS, CDR2 YFSETQ. The CDR3 loop spans 14 amino acids. For the CDR3, the DNA is TGCGCCAGCAGCTCGGGACAGGGGGCTACTGAAGCTTTCTTT. Residues: CASSSGQGATEAFF. The full variable domain, completed using reference TRBV5-1 and TRBJ1-1, is KAGVTQTPRYLIKTRGQQVTLSCSPISGHRSVSWYQQTPGQGLQFLFEYFSETQRNKGNFPGRFSGRQFSNSRSEMNVSTLELGDSALYLCASSSGQGATEAFFGQGTRLTVV.

The chain links TRBV5-4 to TRBJ2-3, with 11 bases aligning to TRBD2. CDR1 and CDR2 from the germline V gene are SGHNT and YYREEE (reference sequence). The CDR3 extends over 18 amino acids. V lost 0 bases and J lost 7; bases outside the gene matches: 13. Written as DNA, the CDR3 is TGTGCCAGCAGCTTGGCTGGTTACGGGACTAGCGGTTCCTATACGCAGTATTTT. This codes for CASSLAGYGTSGSYTQYF.

V usage is TRBV3-1 (or the pseudogene TRBV3-2) and J usage is TRBJ2-1, with unresolved D. Germline CDR1 and CDR2: LGHDT and YNNKEL (reference sequence). The V and J ends lost 2 bases and 5 bases respectively, with 10 bases between them. This CDR3 is built from 14 residues. The CDR3 sequence: CASSQIREHNEQFF. The CDR3, as DNA: TGTGCCAGCAGCCAAATTCGAGAGCACAATGAGCAGTTCTTC.

The CDR3 sequence is CASSHTQSSLPGYTF. CDR3 DNA: TGTGCCAGCAGCCACACACAGAGCTCGTTACCAGGCTACACCTTC. The chain has TRBV3-1 (or the pseudogene TRBV3-2) and TRBJ1-2; D ambiguous. Trimming took 3 bases from V and 8 from J, leaving 19 bases between them. CDR3 length equals 15 residues. Germline V CDR1 and CDR2: LGHDT, YNNKEL (reference sequence).

In regard to this clone: At one end the junction does not follow the germline gene, possibly because of a read error. CDR3 residues: CASSEETSGYEQYF. CDR3 in DNA: TGCGCCAGCAGCGAAGAGACTAGCGGCTACGAGCAGTACTTC. V usage is TRBV4-1 and J usage is TRBJ2-7; 9 bases map to TRBD2. This CDR3 has 14 amino acids. Per germline, CDR1 MGHRA and CDR2 YSYEKL.

The chain has TRBV29-1 and TRBJ2-5; tentatively, D is TRBD2 (5 bases). Germline assignment: CDR1 SQVTM and CDR2 ANQGSEA. Trimming took off 2 bases at V and 5 bases at J, with 9 bases between the two ends. This CDR3 is built from 12 residues. CDR3 nucleotide sequence: TGCAGCGTTGAACTCGGGATGGAGACCCAGTACTTC. Translating gives CSVELGMETQYF.

In its sample, this clone was seen a few times. J is TRBJ1-2 and V is TRBV28; 8 nucleotides line up with TRBD1. Germline V gene lookup returns CDR1 MDHEN and CDR2 SYDVKM. This CDR3 contains 13 residues. V trimming: 5 bases; J trimming: 2 bases; junction bases outside the gene matches: 1. The CDR3 loop is CASSGQGNYGYTF. For the CDR3, the DNA is TGTGCCAGCAGTGGACAGGGAAACTATGGCTACACCTTC.

In this sample, this clone turned up once. The rearrangement uses TRBV6-2 or TRBV6-3 and TRBJ2-7; 8 bases align to TRBD1. This CDR3 is built from 15 residues. With V trimmed by 6 bases and J by 4 bases, 11 bases remained unmatched. In germline, CDR1 is MNHEY, CDR2 SVGEGT. The CDR3 spells CASSSTDRGGYEQYF. The CDR3 region has the DNA TGTGCCAGCAGCTCGACAGACAGGGGCGGTTACGAGCAGTACTTC.

The chain is built from TRBV5-5 and TRBJ1-4, with 9 bases that match TRBD1. V trimming: 4 bases; J trimming: 5 bases; junction bases outside the gene matches: 9. The germline V gene has CDR1 SGHKS and CDR2 YYEKEE (reference sequence). This CDR3 has 16 residues. The CDR3 DNA reads as TGTGCCAGCAGCGCGACGTCAGGACAGGGGAATGAAAAACTGTTTTTT. This codes for CASSATSGQGNEKLFF.

This rearrangement joins TRBV10-3 to TRBJ1-2; D remains ambiguous. Germline assignment: CDR1 ENHRY and CDR2 SYGVKD. V dropped 0 bases and J dropped 3 bases, with 11 bases sitting between them. This CDR3 contains 15 residues. In DNA form, the CDR3 reads TGTGCCATCAGTGAGTCACAGACGGCGTACTATGGCTACACCTTC. This codes for CAISESQTAYYGYTF.

This chain joins TRBV13 and TRBJ2-1; 8 bases match TRBD2. CDR1 PRHDT and CDR2 FYEKMQ come from the germline V gene (reference sequence). The CDR3 sequence is 17 residues long. Trimming took 1 base from V and 0 from J; bases not matched to a gene: 5. Written as DNA, the CDR3 is TGTGCCAGCAGCTTAGTACAGCGGGGGTTCTCCTACAATGAGCAGTTCTTC. It yields the protein CASSLVQRGFSYNEQFF.

This sequence joins TRBV6-5 and TRBJ2-7; D is perhaps TRBD2 (5 bases). Germline assignment: CDR1 MNHEY and CDR2 SVGAGI. The CDR3 length is 14 residues. Trimming cost V 7 bases and J 7 bases, with 20 bases left between them. DNA of the CDR3: TGTGCCAGCAAACGAACGGGGTTCGAGGGAGAGCAGTACTTC. It is translated as CASKRTGFEGEQYF.

This sequence joins TRBV19 and TRBJ2-5; D may be TRBD2 (7 bases). V gave up 2 bases and J gave up 5 bases, with 15 bases separating them. This CDR3 has 15 amino acids. The germline V gene encodes CDR1 LNHDA and CDR2 SQIVND (reference sequence). CDR3 in amino acids: CASSILGGGSETQYF. CDR3 DNA: TGTGCCAGTAGTATATTAGGGGGGGGGAGCGAGACCCAGTACTTC.

This clone was picked up a small number of times. CDR3 DNA: TGCGCCAGCAGTACAGTCAGTACGGGGGGGGATCAGCCCCAGCATTTT. Translated, it gives CASSTVSTGGDQPQHF. The chain employs TRBV4-1 and TRBJ1-5; possibly TRBD1 for D (5 bases). V lost 6 bases and J lost 5, with 20 bases in between. The CDR3 is made up of 16 amino acids. Germline loops: CDR1 MGHRA, CDR2 YSYEKL.

The J gene is TRBJ2-1, the V gene TRBV27; TRBD2 matches 8 bases. With 3 bases clipped from V and 0 bases from J, the junction kept 4 bases outside the gene matches. Germline V gives CDR1 MNHEY, CDR2 SMNVEV (reference sequence). This CDR3 is 16 amino acids long. For the CDR3, the DNA is TGTGCCAGCAGTTTGACTAGCGACTTCTCCTACAATGAGCAGTTCTTC. Its protein product is CASSLTSDFSYNEQFF.

The table lists this clone with a count of one. The rearrangement links TRBV4-1 to TRBJ2-1; 11 bases agree with TRBD2. Germline assignment: CDR1 MGHRA and CDR2 YSYEKL. This CDR3 contains 16 residues. The junction had 8 bases not matched to a gene; V was cut back by 4 bases and J by 6 bases. The CDR3 sequence: CASSLTSGRPGNEQFF. The CDR3 nucleotides read TGCGCCAGCAGCCTAACTAGCGGGAGACCGGGCAATGAGCAGTTCTTC.

This chain uses TRBV16 with TRBJ2-7; 9 bases are shared with TRBD1. CDR3 length equals 16 residues. Germline CDR1 KGHSY, CDR2 FQNENV. Trimming cost V 4 bases and J 2 bases; bases outside gene matches: 9. CDR3 protein: CASSPYEGQGPYEQYF. As DNA, the CDR3 is TGTGCCAGCAGCCCGTACGAAGGACAGGGGCCCTACGAGCAGTACTTC.

Only one count was recorded for this clone. This chain links TRBV2 with TRBJ1-2; tentative D call: TRBD1 (5 bases). The CDR3 loop spans 14 amino acids. Per the germline V gene, CDR1 is SNHLY and CDR2 is FYNNEI. The V end lost 5 bases, the J end lost 4 bases, and 14 bases lay between the germline ends. Here the CDR3 reads CASSQKTELYGYTF. CDR3 sequence (DNA): TGTGCCAGCAGTCAGAAGACAGAACTCTATGGCTACACCTTC.

This chain links TRBV7-9 with TRBJ1-2, with 7 bases that match TRBD1. From germline, CDR1 is SEHNR and CDR2 FQNEAQ (reference sequence). The CDR3 extends over 14 amino acids. Trimming took 1 base from V and 4 from J; bases not matched to a gene: 3. The CDR3 reads CASSLETGSYGYTF. The CDR3 DNA reads as TGTGCCAGCAGCTTAGAGACAGGGAGCTATGGCTACACCTTC.

The rearrangement joins TRBV19 to TRBJ2-1; TRBD1 matches at 7 bases. Germline trimming cut 6 bases from V and 8 bases from J; bases unmatched to any gene: 13. The CDR3 is 15 amino acids. The V gene's germline CDR1 is LNHDA and CDR2 SQIVND (reference sequence). The CDR3 DNA sequence: TGTGCCAGTAGACAGCATTATTACAGGGGCGATGAGCAGTTCTTC. It encodes CASRQHYYRGDEQFF.

The chain uses TRBV7-2 and TRBJ2-7; weak D call: TRBD1 (7 bases). CDR3 length: 15 residues. Trimming removed 5 bases from V and 6 bases from J, with 20 bases in between. The germline V gene has CDR1 SGHTA and CDR2 FQGNSA. CDR3 coding DNA: TGTGCCAGCAGCCCACCGGGAATCAGGGGGGCCGAGCAGTACTTC. Its protein is CASSPPGIRGAEQYF.

This chain joins TRBV20-1 and TRBJ2-1, with 8 positions matching TRBD2. Per the germline V gene, CDR1 is DFQATT and CDR2 is SNEGSKA (reference sequence). CDR3 length equals 11 residues. V lost 3 bases and J lost 16; bases outside the gene matches: 8. For the CDR3, the DNA is TGCAGTGCTAGTCCGGGACTAGGTCCTTTCTTC. Translated: CSASPGLGPFF.

The chain has TRBV12-3 or TRBV12-4 and TRBJ2-7; a possible D gene is TRBD1 (6 bases). Trimming pared 3 bases from V and 3 bases from J, leaving 9 bases between. The CDR3 length is 13 residues. The CDR3 bases are TGTGCCAGCAGTTTGAGGACAGTCTACGAGCAGTACTTC. It is translated as CASSLRTVYEQYF.

DNA of the CDR3: TGTGCCAGCAGCCTACAGGGGGGGAACACTGAAGCTTTCTTT. This sequence encodes CASSLQGGNTEAFF. The V call is TRBV7-9, the J call TRBJ1-1, with 8 bases lining up with TRBD1. Germline V CDR1 and CDR2: SEHNR, FQNEAQ (reference sequence). V was pared by 5 bases and J by 1 base, with 3 bases of the junction left unmatched. This CDR3 spans 14 amino acids.

The rearrangement uses TRBV9 and TRBJ1-1; D unresolved. The CDR3 is 13 amino acids. Between the trimmed V and J ends, which lost 4 bases and 0 bases, there was a span of 7 bases. Germline assignment: CDR1 SGDLS and CDR2 YYNGEE. Here the CDR3 reads CASSLTLNTEAFF. The CDR3 DNA sequence: TGTGCCAGCAGCTTAACATTGAACACTGAAGCTTTCTTT.

This chain joins TRBV5-4 and TRBJ2-7, with D tentatively TRBD2 (6 bases). There are 15 residues in the CDR3. Germline loops: CDR1 SGHNT, CDR2 YYREEE (reference sequence). Trimming shortened V by 4 bases and J by 2 bases, and 16 bases separated the two germline ends. Here the CDR3 DNA reads TGTGCCAGCAGCAAGGCCGGGACTCCCCCCTACGAGCAGTACTTC. The encoded protein is CASSKAGTPPYEQYF.